The T cell receptor beta chain described here comes from a study of CD8 T cells in Susac syndrome. Trimming removed 4 bases from V and 1 base from J, with 11 bases in between. There are 15 residues in the CDR3. Germline V CDR1 and CDR2: SGHTA, FQGNSA. After extraction with the RNeasy kit, roughly 0.45 to 1 ug of the RNA was reverse transcribed using random hexamers. TCRdb re-derived calls from the immunoSEQ multiplex PCR reads in MiXCR, one entry per CDR3 protein. The sample contains around 46,000 distinct CDR3 sequences, roughly 92% of which appear only once. The sample consisted of CD8+ T cells from PBMCs. The V and J genes are TRBV7-2 and TRBJ2-1; either TRBD1 or TRBD2 may fit D (5 bases each). This TCR came from a human donor in good health. For the CDR3, the DNA is TGTGCCAGCAGCTCCGAGTGGGGGTCCTACAATGAGCAGTTCTTC. It codes for CASSSEWGSYNEQFF.